This T cell receptor (beta chain) came from a study of cytomegalovirus exposure and HLA in healthy donors. Study as a whole: HLA-typed donors were the source of about 85 million unique TCRs held in an early data release.

Amplification used 60 Vbeta primers and 13 Jbeta primers. Clones were sequenced by immunoSEQ multiplex PCR, and TCRdb holds only the in-frame ones, with some missing. The table has fewer than 130,000 clones, roughly 69% seen once. A remark on this clone: The antigen remains undetermined.

After removal of 0 bases from V and 5 bases from J, the junction contained 8 bases not matched to a gene. Germline V gene data show CDR1 as SGHAT and CDR2 as FQNNGV. This CDR3 has 17 amino acids. Study conclusions and caveats: 87-base-pair reads could not separate some V segments, including TRBV6-2 and TRBV6-3. A later analysis linked 15,000 to 20,000 TCR beta sequences to HLA alleles at 0.05 false discovery rate. Only CMV serostatus was available as immune exposure information.

The TCR was taken from a man aged 45-65 years in good health and CMV-seropositive. J is TRBJ2-1 and V is TRBV11-2, with TRBD2 identical over 9 bases. Material: PBMCs. The CDR3: CASSLDRRLAADNEQFF. The CDR3 DNA sequence: TGTGCCAGCAGCTTAGATCGTAGACTAGCGGCTGACAATGAGCAGTTCTTC.